This TCR beta chain was identified in a study of T cells after yellow fever vaccination. Study information: It was SMART-Seq v4 Ultra Low Input that prepared the fractions with low cell numbers.

Making TCR cDNA involved 5'RACE template switching, which added UMIs and a universal primer site. TCRdb reprocessed the 5' RACE reads via MiXCR and lists one record per CDR3 protein. The table includes 500,000 to 650,000 distinct CDR3 sequences, about 14% detected once. In regard to this clonotype: As yet, its antigen is unknown.

Study-level results: Abundant contaminating clonotypes from the bulk population could appear in FACS-sorted repertoires. A secondary response was less intense yet reached its peak sooner, at day 5 versus 15.

This CDR3 comprises 14 residues. CDR1 and CDR2 from the germline V gene are LNHDA and SQIVND (reference sequence). Trimming took off 9 bases at V and 3 bases at J, with 18 bases between the two ends. The chain couples TRBV19 to TRBJ2-7; D perhaps matches TRBD1 (5 bases). Source: PBMCs, taken on the day of the yellow fever booster vaccination. This receptor was identified in a man aged 25 to 40 who received the YFV17D yellow fever vaccine. CDR3 loop: CARRPSRQLYEQYF. In nucleotides, the CDR3 is TGTGCCAGAAGACCTTCGAGACAGCTCTACGAGCAGTACTTC.